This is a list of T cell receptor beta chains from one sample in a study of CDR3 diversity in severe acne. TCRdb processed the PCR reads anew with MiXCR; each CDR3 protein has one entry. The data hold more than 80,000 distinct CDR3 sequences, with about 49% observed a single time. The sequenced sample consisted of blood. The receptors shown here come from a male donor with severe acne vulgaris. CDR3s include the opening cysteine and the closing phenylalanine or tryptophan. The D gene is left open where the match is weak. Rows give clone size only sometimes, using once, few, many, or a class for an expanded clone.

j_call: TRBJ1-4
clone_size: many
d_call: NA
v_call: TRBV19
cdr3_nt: TGTGCCAGTAGTATATTGGGGGGGGCCGGACCTAATGAAAAACTGTTTTTT
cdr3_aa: CASSILGGAGPNEKLFF

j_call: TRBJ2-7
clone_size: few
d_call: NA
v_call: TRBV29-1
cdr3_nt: TGCAGCGTTTCGGCAGACCGGACCTACGAGCAGTACTTC
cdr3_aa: CSVSADRTYEQYF

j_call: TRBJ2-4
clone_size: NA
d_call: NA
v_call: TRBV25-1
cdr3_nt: TGTGCCAGCAGTGAATGGACAGTCGACAACATTCAGTACTTC
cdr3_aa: CASSEWTVDNIQYF

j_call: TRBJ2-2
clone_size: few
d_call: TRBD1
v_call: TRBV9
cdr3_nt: TGTGCCAGCAGCGTCCAGGGGGCGGTCGGGGAGCTGTTTTTT
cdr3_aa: CASSVQGAVGELFF

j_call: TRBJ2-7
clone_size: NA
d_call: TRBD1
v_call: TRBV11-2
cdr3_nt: TGTGCCAGCAGCGCTACAGGGGGCTCCTACGAGCGGTACTTC
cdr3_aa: CASSATGGSYERYF

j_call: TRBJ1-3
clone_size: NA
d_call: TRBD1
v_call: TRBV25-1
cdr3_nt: TGTGCCAGCAGTGACTCCGGGACAGTAGGAAACACCATATATTTT
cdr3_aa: CASSDSGTVGNTIYF

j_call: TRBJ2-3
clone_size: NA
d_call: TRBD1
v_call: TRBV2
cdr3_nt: TGTGCCAGCAGTGAAGCGGACAGGGGGCTCACAGATACGCAGTATTTT
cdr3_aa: CASSEADRGLTDTQYF

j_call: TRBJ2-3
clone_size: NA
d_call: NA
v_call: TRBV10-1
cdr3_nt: TGCGCCAGCAGTGAGACAGCCACAGATACGCAGTATTTT
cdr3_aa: CASSETATDTQYF

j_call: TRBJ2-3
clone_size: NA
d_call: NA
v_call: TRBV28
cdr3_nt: TGTGCCAGCAGTTTATTGGACGGGGCTAGCACAGATACGCAGTATTTT
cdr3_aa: CASSLLDGASTDTQYF

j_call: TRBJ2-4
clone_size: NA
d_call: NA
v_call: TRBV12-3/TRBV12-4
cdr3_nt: TGTGCCAGCAGCAGTGGACCCTTTCGGTACTTC
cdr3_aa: CASSSGPFRYF

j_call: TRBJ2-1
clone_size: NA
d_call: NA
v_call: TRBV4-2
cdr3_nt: TGTGCCAGCAGCCAAGTTCCTGGGGAGCAGTTCTTC
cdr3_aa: CASSQVPGEQFF

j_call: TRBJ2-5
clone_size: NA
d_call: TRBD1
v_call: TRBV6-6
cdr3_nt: TGTGCCAGCACGGCAGGGGATGGGACAGGGCAAGAGACCCAGTACTTC
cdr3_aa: CASTAGDGTGQETQYF

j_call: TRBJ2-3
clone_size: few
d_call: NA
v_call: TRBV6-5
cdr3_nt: TGTGCCAGCAGTTACTCCGGCCAGGGGGGAGTAGATACGCAGTATTTT
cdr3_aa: CASSYSGQGGVDTQYF

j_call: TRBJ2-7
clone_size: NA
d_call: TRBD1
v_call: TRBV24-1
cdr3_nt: TGTGCCACCAGTCCTGGGACAGGGGTGGACGAGCAGTACTTC
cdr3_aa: CATSPGTGVDEQYF

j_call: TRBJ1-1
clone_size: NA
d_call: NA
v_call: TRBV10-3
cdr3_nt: TGTGCCATCTCAATGGGTATGAACACTGAAGCTTTCTTT
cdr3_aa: CAISMGMNTEAFF

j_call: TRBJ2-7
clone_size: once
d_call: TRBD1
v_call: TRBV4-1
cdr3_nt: TGCGCCAGCAGTCTCCGGGACAGCAGCTCCTACGAGCAGTACTTC
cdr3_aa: CASSLRDSSSYEQYF

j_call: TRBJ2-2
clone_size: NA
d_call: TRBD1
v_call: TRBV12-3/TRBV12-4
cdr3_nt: TGTGCCAGCAGGGCCGGGACAGAGGTCGGGGAGCCGTTTTTT
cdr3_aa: CASRAGTEVGEPFF

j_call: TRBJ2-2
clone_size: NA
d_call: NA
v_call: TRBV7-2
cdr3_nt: TGTGCCAGCAGCTTTGGCGGCCCCGGGGAGCTGTTTTTT
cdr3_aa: CASSFGGPGELFF

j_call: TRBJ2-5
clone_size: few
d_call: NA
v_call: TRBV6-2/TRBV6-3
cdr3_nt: TGTGCCAGCAGTTACGTTTCGTACCAAGAGACCCAGTACTTC
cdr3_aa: CASSYVSYQETQYF

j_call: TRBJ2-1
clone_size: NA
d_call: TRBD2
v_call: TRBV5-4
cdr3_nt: TGTGCCAGCAGCCGCCGGGACTACAATGGGCAGTTCTTC
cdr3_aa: CASSRRDYNGQFF

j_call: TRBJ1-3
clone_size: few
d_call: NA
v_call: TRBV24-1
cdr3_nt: TGTGCCACCAGTGAGGCTGGAAACACCATATATTTT
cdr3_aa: CATSEAGNTIYF

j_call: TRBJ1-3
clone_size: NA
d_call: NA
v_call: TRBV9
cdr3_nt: TGTGCCAGCAGCGTAGAGGCAGGGCCCTCTGGAAACACCATATATTTT
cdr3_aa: CASSVEAGPSGNTIYF

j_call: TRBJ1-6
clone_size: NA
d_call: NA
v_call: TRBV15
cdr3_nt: TGTGCCACCAGCAGACTCGTGGAGAATTCACCCCTCCACTTT
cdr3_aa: CATSRLVENSPLHF

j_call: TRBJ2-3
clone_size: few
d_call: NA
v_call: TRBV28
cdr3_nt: TGTGCCAGCAGTTTAGAACAGGGAGGGGGAACAGATACGCAGTATTTT
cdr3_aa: CASSLEQGGGTDTQYF

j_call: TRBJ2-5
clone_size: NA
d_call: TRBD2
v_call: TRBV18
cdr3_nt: TGTGCCAGCTCACCATGGACTAGCGGGACGGAGACCCAGTACTTC
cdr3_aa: CASSPWTSGTETQYF

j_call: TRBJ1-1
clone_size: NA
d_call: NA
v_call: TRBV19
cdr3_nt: TGTGCCAGTAGCACATCCGCGGACACTGAAGCTTTCTTT
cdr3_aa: CASSTSADTEAFF

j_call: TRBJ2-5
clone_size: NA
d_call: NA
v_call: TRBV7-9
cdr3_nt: TGTGCCAGCAGCTTTTTCAGGCAGGGGGAGACCCAGTACTTC
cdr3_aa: CASSFFRQGETQYF

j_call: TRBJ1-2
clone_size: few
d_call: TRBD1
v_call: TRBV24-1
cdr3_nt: TGTGCCACCAGTGACTCCGGGACAGGGGTGTATGGCTACACCTTC
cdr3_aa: CATSDSGTGVYGYTF

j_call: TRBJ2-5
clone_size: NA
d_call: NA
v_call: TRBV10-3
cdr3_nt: TGTGCCATCAATGAGGGGGGCCCTGACCAAGAGACCCAGTACTTC
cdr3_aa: CAINEGGPDQETQYF

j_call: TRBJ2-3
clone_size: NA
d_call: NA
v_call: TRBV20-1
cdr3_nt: TGCAGTGGGAGGGCGGACAATGAGCAGTATTTT
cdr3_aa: CSGRADNEQYF

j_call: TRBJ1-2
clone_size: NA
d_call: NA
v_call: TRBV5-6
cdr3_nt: TGTGCCAGCAGCTTCTCCAGGGATGACGGCTACACCTTC
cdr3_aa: CASSFSRDDGYTF

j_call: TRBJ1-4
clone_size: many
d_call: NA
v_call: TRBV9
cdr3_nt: TGTGCCAGCAGCGTAGAGTACGGACGGGGTGAAAAACTGTTTTTT
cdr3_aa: CASSVEYGRGEKLFF

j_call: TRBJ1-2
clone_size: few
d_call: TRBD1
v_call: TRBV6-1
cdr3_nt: TGTGCCAGCAGAAGGACAGGGGCATCCTATGGCTACACCTTC
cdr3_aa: CASRRTGASYGYTF

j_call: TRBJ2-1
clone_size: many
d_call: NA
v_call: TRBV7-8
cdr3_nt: TGTGCCAGCAGCTTAGATCGGCGCAATGAGCAGTTCTTC
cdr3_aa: CASSLDRRNEQFF

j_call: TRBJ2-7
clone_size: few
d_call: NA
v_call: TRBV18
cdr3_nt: TGTGCCAGCTCACCAGACAGGAGCTCCTACGAGCAGTACTTC
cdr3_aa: CASSPDRSSYEQYF

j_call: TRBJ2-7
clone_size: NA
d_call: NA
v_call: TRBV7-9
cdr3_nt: TGTGCCAGCAGCTTAGGCTCCTTGGCGTGGGAGCAGTACTTC
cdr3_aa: CASSLGSLAWEQYF

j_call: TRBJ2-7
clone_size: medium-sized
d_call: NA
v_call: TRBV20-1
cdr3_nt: TGCAGTGCTAGTTATCACGGTATCTCATCCTACGAGCAGTACTTC
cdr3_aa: CSASYHGISSYEQYF

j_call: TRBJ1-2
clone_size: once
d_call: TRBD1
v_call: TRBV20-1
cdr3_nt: TGCAGTGCCCGAGGGGGCAACTATGGCTACACCTTC
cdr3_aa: CSARGGNYGYTF

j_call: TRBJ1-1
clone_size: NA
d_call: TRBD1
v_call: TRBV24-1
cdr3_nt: TGTGCCAGCATTGGTGACAGGGATGGCACTGAAGCTTTCTTT
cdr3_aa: CASIGDRDGTEAFF

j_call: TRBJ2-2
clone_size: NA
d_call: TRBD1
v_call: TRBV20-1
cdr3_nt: TGCAGTGCTAGGCCAGGGGGCGAGGTCGGGGAGCTGTTTTTT
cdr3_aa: CSARPGGEVGELFF

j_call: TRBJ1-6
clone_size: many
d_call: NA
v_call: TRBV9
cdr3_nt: TGTGCCAGCAGCGTGAACGGACAGACCAATTCACCCCTCCACTTT
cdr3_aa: CASSVNGQTNSPLHF

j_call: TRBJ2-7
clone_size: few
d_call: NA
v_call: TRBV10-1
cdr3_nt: TGCGCCAGCAGTGAAGGCAGGGTCCGCGAGCAGTACTTC
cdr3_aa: CASSEGRVREQYF

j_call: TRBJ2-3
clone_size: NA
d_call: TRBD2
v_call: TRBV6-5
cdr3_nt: TGTGCCAGCACCTTCGCCGGGGGGAGCACAGATACGCAGTATTTT
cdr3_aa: CASTFAGGSTDTQYF

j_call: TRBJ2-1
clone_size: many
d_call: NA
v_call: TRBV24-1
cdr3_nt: TGTGCCACCAGTGCTGCAGGGAGTTACAATGAGCAGTTCTTC
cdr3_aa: CATSAAGSYNEQFF

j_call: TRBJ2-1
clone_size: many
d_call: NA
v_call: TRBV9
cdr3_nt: TGTGCCAGCAGCCTCTACTACAATGAGCAGTTCTTC
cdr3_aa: CASSLYYNEQFF

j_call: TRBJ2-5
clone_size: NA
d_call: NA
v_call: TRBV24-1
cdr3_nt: TGTGCCACCAGTGATTTTCCCAATGCGAGCCAAGAGACCCAGTACTTC
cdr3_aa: CATSDFPNASQETQYF

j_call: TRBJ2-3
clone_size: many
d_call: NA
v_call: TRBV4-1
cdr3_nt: TGCGCCAGCAGCCAAAGGGGGGTGAGCGACACAGATACGCAGTATTTT
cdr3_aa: CASSQRGVSDTDTQYF

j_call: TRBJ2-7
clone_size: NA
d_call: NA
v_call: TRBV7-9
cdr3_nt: TGTGCCAGCAGCTCCGGGACTTTCACCCCCCACGAGCAGTACTTC
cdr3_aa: CASSSGTFTPHEQYF

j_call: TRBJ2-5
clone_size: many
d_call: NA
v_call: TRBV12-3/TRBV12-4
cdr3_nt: TGTGCCAGCAGTTTAGGGGGGGTAGAGACCCAGTACTTC
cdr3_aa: CASSLGGVETQYF

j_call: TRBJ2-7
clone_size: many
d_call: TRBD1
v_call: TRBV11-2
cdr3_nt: TGTGCCAGCAGCCCATCGGGACAGGGCGTACGCGAGCAGTACTTC
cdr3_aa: CASSPSGQGVREQYF